This TCR beta chain was captured by sequencing in a study of beta chain features in type 1 diabetes. Regarding the study as a whole: All four CD4+ subsets from Type 1 diabetes patients carried moderately but significantly shorter TCRB CDR3s. It was possible that PCR favored shorter templates, equally so in patients and controls. Naive, central memory and Treg TCRB repertoires appeared more alike in patients than in healthy donors. A pattern of fewer insertions and more deletions at VDJ junctions was seen in type 1 diabetes patients.

Of the isolated RNA, all was reverse transcribed, and so the sequenced material was expressed TCRB transcripts. The method was immunoSEQ multiplex PCR; TCRdb's version includes in-frame clones alone and lacks a portion of them. This sample has fewer than 900,000 clones, with 15% to 20% found just once. This CDR3 has 13 amino acids. V lost 6 bases, J lost 3 bases, and 5 bases stayed unmatched. Germline CDR1 and CDR2: SGHTA and FQGNSA. Details on this clone: The antigen is unknown.

This sequence was found in a woman aged 18-29 years in good health. V gene TRBV7-2 combines with J gene TRBJ2-7, with 7 nucleotides matching TRBD2. The sample was naive CD4+ T cells from blood. This CDR3 reads CASRPGLDYEQYF. The CDR3, as DNA: TGTGCCAGCAGGCCTGGACTAGACTACGAGCAGTACTTC.